The present T cell receptor beta chain was sequenced within a study of blood T cell repertoires in COVID-19. Study-wide background: Donors in the United States, Italy and Spain gave samples during acute or convalescent COVID-19. The cDNA or gDNA used as material had been derived from T cells, B-cell-depleted T cells, or PBMCs.

This CDR3 is 16 amino acids long. V trimming: 6 bases; J trimming: 2 bases; junction bases outside the gene matches: 7. CDR1 and CDR2 (germline): SNHLY, FYNNEI. Original data processing: Amplification from reference gene primers served as the basis for estimated nucleated cell counts. The table came from immunoSEQ multiplex PCR; TCRdb's copy has only in-frame clones and leaves some out. V, J and clone size are taken as reported in that table, and D and trimming were inferred from the DNA itself. Seen here are 150,000 to 200,000 clones, around nine tenths observed once, and the top ten hold around 13%. Followed longitudinally, the Seattle patients had been enrolled during active infection.

Sequenced material: peripheral blood. The receptor comes from a woman aged 70-85 years with COVID-19, enrolled during active disease. V and J are TRBV2 and TRBJ2-3, with TRBD2 identical over 11 bases. Here the CDR3 DNA reads TGTGCCAGCAGGGGAACTAGCGGGAGAAACACAGATACGCAGTATTTT. Translation: CASRGTSGRNTDTQYF.